In its sample, the clone carrying this T cell receptor beta chain was seen once. What it recognizes is unknown. Trimming removed 3 bases from V and 6 bases from J, with 10 bases in between. The germline CDR1 and CDR2 sequences are LNHNV and YYDKDF (reference sequence). The CDR3 length is 13 residues. This sample was included in a study of STAT3 mutations in large granular lymphocyte leukemia. About the research overall: 40% of treated T-LGLL patients showed hematologic response to immunosuppression.

Study-wide results and caveats: All newly emerging clones after therapy were STAT3 wild type. In T-cell large granular lymphocyte leukemia, about half of patients showed multiple immunodominant subclonotypes. No sample exists from the first appearance of each clone.

TCRbeta libraries averaged around 40,000 productive templates per sample. Sequencing used immunoSEQ multiplex PCR; TCRdb keeps in-frame clones, though not all of them. The sample contains about 15,000 clones, almost 85% of which appear only once. The receptor was derived from a man aged 50 or older with T-cell large granular lymphocyte leukemia. Some clones in this sample may be carry-over from other donors' samples. Material for sequencing was peripheral blood mononuclear cells. J is TRBJ2-3 and V is TRBV15; D is uncertain. The CDR3 coding sequence is TGTGCCACCAGCAGGGACCCCCGGGATACGCAGTATTTT. Encoded protein: CATSRDPRDTQYF.